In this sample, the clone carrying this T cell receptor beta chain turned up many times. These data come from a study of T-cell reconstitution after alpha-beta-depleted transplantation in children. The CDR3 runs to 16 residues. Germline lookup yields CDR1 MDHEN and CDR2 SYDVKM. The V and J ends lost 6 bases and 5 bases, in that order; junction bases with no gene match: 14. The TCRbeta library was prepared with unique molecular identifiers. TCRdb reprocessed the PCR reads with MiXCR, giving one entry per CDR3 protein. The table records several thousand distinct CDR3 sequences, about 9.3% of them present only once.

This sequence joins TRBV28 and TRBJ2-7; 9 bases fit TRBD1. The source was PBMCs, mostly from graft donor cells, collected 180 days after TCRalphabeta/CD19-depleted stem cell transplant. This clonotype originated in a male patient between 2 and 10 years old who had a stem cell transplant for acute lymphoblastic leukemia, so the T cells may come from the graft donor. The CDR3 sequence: CASSRPGRDRVNEQYF. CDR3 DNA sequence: TGTGCCAGCAGCCGACCCGGCCGGGACAGGGTCAACGAGCAGTACTTC. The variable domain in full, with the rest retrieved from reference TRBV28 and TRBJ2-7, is DVKVTQSSRYLVKRTGEKVFLECVQDMDHENMFWYRQDPGLGLRLIYFSYDVKMKEKGDIPEGYSVSREKKERFSLILESASTNQTSMYLCASSRPGRDRVNEQYFGPGTRLTVT.